This T cell receptor (beta chain) was retrieved from a study of blood T cell repertoires in COVID-19. Study overall: T cells, B-cell-depleted T cells, or PBMCs supplied cDNA or gDNA.

Using immunoSEQ multiplex PCR, the repertoire was profiled, and TCRdb retains in-frame clones only, with some absent. Of about 200,000 clones listed, about 84% were seen once; the top ten hold about 20%. Trimming took 7 bases from V and 0 from J, leaving 9 bases between them. Germline assignment: CDR1 SQVTM and CDR2 ANQGSEA. CDR3 length: 12 residues. The sequence was obtained from a person aged 65 to 79 with COVID-19, enrolled during active disease. Sequencing used peripheral blood. This chain uses TRBV29-1 with TRBJ1-1; no reliable D call. Here the CDR3 reads CSGMYMNTEAFF. DNA for the CDR3: TGCAGCGGAATGTACATGAACACTGAAGCTTTCTTT.